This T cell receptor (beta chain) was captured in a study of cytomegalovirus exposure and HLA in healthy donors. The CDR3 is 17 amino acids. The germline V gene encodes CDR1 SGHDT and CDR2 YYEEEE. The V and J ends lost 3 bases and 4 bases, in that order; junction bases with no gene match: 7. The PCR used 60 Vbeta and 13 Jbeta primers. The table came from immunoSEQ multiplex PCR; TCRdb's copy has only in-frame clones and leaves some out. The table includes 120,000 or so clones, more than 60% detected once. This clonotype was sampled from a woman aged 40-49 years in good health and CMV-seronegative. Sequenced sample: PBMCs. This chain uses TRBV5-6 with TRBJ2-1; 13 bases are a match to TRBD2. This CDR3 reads CASSYGLAGASYNEQFF. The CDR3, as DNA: TGTGCCAGCAGCTATGGACTAGCGGGAGCATCGTACAATGAGCAGTTCTTC.